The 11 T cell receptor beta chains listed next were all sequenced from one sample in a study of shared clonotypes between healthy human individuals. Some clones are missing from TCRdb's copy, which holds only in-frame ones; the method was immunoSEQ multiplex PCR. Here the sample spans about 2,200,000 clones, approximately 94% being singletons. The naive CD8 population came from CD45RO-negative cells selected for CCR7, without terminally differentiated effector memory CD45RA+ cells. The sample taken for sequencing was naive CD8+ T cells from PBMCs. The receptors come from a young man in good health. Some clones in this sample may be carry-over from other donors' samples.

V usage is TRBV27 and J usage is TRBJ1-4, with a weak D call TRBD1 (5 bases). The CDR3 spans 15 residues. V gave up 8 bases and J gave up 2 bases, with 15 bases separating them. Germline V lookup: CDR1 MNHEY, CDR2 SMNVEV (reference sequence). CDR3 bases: TGTGCCAGCTGTAGCAGGAGGGGCACTAATGAAAAACTGTTTTTT. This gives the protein CASCSRRGTNEKLFF.

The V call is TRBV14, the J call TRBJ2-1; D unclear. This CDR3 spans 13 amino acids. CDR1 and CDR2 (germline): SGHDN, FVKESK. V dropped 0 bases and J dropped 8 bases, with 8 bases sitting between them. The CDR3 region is CASSQESIYEQFF. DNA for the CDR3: TGTGCCAGCAGCCAAGAGAGTATTTATGAGCAGTTCTTC.

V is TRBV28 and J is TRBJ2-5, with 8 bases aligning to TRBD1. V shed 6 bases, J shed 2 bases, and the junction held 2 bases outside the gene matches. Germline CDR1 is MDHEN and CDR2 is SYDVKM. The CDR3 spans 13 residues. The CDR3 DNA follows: TGTGCCAGCAGAGGGACAGGTCAAGAGACCCAGTACTTC. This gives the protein CASRGTGQETQYF. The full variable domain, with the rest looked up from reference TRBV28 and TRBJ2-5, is DVKVTQSSRYLVKRTGEKVFLECVQDMDHENMFWYRQDPGLGLRLIYFSYDVKMKEKGDIPEGYSVSREKKERFSLILESASTNQTSMYLCASRGTGQETQYFGPGTRLLVL.

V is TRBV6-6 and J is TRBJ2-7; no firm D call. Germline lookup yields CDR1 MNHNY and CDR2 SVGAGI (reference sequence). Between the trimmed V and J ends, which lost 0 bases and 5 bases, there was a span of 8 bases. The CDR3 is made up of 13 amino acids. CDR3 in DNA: TGTGCCAGCAGTTACTCGAGTCTGAACGAGCAGTACTTC. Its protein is CASSYSSLNEQYF.

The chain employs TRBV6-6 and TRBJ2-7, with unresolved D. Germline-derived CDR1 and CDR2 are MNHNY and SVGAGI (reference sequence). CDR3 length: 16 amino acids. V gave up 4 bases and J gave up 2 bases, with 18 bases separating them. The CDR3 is CASSSYTLTDTYEQYF. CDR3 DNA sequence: TGTGCCAGCAGTTCCTATACCTTGACCGATACCTACGAGCAGTACTTC.

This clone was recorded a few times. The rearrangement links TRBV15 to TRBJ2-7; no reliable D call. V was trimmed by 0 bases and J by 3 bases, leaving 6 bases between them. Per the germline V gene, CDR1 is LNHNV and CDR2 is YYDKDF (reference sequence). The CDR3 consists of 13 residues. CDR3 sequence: CATSRELYYEQYF. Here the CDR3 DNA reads TGTGCCACCAGCAGAGAACTATACTACGAGCAGTACTTC.

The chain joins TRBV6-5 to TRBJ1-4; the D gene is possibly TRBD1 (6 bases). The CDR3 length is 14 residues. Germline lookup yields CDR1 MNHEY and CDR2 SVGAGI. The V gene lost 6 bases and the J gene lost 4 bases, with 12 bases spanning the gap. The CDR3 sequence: CASSSGAFNEKLFF. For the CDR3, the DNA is TGTGCCAGCAGCTCAGGGGCGTTTAATGAAAAACTGTTTTTT.

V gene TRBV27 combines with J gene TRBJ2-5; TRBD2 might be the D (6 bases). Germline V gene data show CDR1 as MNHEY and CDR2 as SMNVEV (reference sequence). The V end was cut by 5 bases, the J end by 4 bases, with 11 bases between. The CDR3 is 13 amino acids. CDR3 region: CASSGAGRETQYF. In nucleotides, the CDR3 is TGTGCCAGCAGTGGGGCGGGGCGAGAGACCCAGTACTTC.

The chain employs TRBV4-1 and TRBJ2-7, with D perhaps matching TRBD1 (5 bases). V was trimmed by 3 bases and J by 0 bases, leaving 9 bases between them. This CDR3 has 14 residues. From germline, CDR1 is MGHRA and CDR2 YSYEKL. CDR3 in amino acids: CASSHRDPSYEQYF. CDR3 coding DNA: TGCGCCAGCAGCCACAGGGATCCCTCCTACGAGCAGTACTTC.

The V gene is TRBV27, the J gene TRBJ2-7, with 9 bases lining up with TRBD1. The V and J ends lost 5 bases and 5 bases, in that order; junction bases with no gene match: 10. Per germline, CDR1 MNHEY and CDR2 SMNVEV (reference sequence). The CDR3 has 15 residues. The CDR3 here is CASSTRQGGHHEQYF. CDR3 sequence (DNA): TGTGCCAGCAGTACCAGACAGGGGGGCCACCACGAGCAGTACTTC.

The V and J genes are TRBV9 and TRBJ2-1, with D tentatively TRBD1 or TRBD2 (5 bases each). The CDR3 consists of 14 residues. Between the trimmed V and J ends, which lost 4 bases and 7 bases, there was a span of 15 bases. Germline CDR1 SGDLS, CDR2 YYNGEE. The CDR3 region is CASSLTGTPNEQFF. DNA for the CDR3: TGTGCCAGCAGCCTGACCGGGACGCCTAATGAGCAGTTCTTC. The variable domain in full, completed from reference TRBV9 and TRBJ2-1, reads DSGVTQTPKHLITATGQRVTLRCSPRSGDLSVYWYQQSLDQGLQFLIQYYNGEERAKGNILERFSAQQFPDLHSELNLSSLELGDSALYFCASSLTGTPNEQFFGPGTRLTVL.